A selection of T cell receptor beta chains follows, all from one sample in a study of cytomegalovirus exposure and HLA in healthy donors. The data were produced by immunoSEQ multiplex PCR, yet TCRdb's version contains in-frame clones alone and is incomplete. The sample carries some 270,000 clones, about 80% recorded once. The specimen was PBMCs. These TCRs come from a girl aged 2 to 9 in good health and CMV-seronegative. The CDR3 runs from the conserved cysteine through the conserved F or W. D genes are given only for firm matches. Expanded clones get a size class; other rows say once, few or many, or leave the size out.

TRBJ1-2 - 14 - TRBV5-6 CASSSGTGVDGYTF TGTGCCAGCAGCTCTGGGACGGGGGTAGATGGCTACACCTTC
TRBJ2-1 - 14 TRBD1 TRBV28 CASGDREAYNEQFF TGTGCCAGCGGCGACAGGGAAGCCTACAATGAGCAGTTCTTC
TRBJ2-7 - 15 TRBD1 TRBV4-1 CASSLTGTGDYEQYF TGCGCCAGCAGCCTAACCGGGACAGGAGACTACGAGCAGTACTTC
TRBJ2-5 - 18 TRBD2 TRBV28 CASGSRVLTSGNQETQYF TGTGCCAGCGGATCTCGGGTACTGACTAGCGGGAATCAAGAGACCCAGTACTTC
TRBJ1-1 - 15 TRBD1 TRBV19 CASSSRGQVRTEAFF TGTGCCAGTAGTTCTCGGGGACAGGTCCGCACTGAAGCTTTCTTT
TRBJ2-7 - 15 TRBD1 TRBV5-1 CASSLGQGRPYEQYF TGCGCCAGCAGCTTGGGACAGGGGCGTCCCTACGAGCAGTACTTC
TRBJ2-1 once 13 - TRBV7-2 CASSFRLGDFQFF TGTGCCAGCAGCTTCCGGCTTGGGGACTTTCAGTTCTTC
TRBJ2-3 once 16 - TRBV6-6 CASRGGRRKRADTQYF TGTGCCAGCAGAGGGGGTAGAAGGAAAAGGGCGGATACGCAGTATTTT
TRBJ2-3 - 14 TRBD1 TRBV12-5 CASGGQGAWDTQYF TGTGCTAGTGGAGGACAGGGGGCATGGGATACGCAGTATTTT
TRBJ1-5 few 15 TRBD1 TRBV9 CASSVTGVYGQPQHF TGTGCCAGCAGCGTAACAGGGGTTTATGGTCAGCCCCAGCATTTT
TRBJ2-3 - 15 - TRBV18 CASSPVSGNTDTQYF TGTGCCAGCTCACCCGTATCCGGGAACACAGATACGCAGTATTTT